This T cell receptor (beta chain) was sequenced in a study of CD8+CD57+ T cells in acquired aplastic anemia. All patients picked for sequencing had shown, by flow cytometry, an expansion of CD8+CD57+ cells. The CDR3 consists of 12 residues. Germline V gene data show CDR1 as SEHNR and CDR2 as FQNEAQ (reference sequence). As concerns this clonotype: The junction and the germline gene differ at one end; a read error may be behind it.

Genomic DNA, the template, was used for profiling of the TCR beta VDJ and CDR3. TCRdb passed the reads through MiXCR, listing each CDR3 protein once. The table lists 130,000 or so distinct CDR3 sequences, about 50% of them singletons. V is TRBV7-9 and J is TRBJ2-6, with D perhaps TRBD1 (5 bases). This sequence was found in a human donor with aplastic anemia. Sequenced input: sorted CD4+, CD8+, or CD8+CD57+ T cells (not recorded which) from PBMCs. The CDR3 protein is CATSQDTNVLAF. The CDR3 DNA sequence: TGTGCCACCAGTCAGGACACCAACGTCCTGGCTTTC.